This TCR beta chain is from a study of OX40 agonist ivuxolimab in advanced cancers. Only in-frame clones appear in the TCRdb table, and some are missing; sequencing was by immunoSEQ multiplex PCR. The sample yields roughly 46,000 clones, 75% to 95% seen once. Remarks on this clone: Its antigen is as yet unknown.

Whole-study findings and limits: Average numbers of expanded clones were greater in CD8+ T cells than in CD4+. No determination was made of the antigen specificity of the expanded peripheral T cells.

The sequence derives from an adult with an advanced solid tumor such as melanoma, head and neck, liver or kidney cancer. Here the sequenced sample was CD4+ or CD8+ T cells sorted from blood, taken in a trial of the OX40 agonist ivuxolimab.

The CDR3 bases are TGTCCGGACAGGTACTACGAGCAGTACGTC. It translates to CPDRYYEQYV. The chain carries TRBV2 and TRBJ2-7; 7 positions agree with TRBD1. Germline V gives CDR1 SNHLY, CDR2 FYNNEI. There are 10 residues in the CDR3.